This TCR beta chain was identified during a study of blood T cell repertoires in COVID-19. In the original analysis: Researchers report that nucleated cell counts were estimated from reference gene primer amplification. Measured with immunoSEQ multiplex PCR; TCRdb has only the in-frame clones, and not every one. That table supplies the V and J calls and clone size; D and trimming were determined from the DNA. Of tens of thousands of clones in the sample, roughly 86% were seen once. This clone was seen more than once but under ten times. Sequenced input: peripheral blood. The receptor was isolated from a woman of 80 years or more with acute or convalescent COVID-19.

The DNA for the CDR3 is TGTGCCAGTAAAAGTAGTCTAGTTTTCACCGGGGAGCTGTTTTTT. This encodes CASKSSLVFTGELFF. The chain uses TRBV19 and TRBJ2-2; no clear D. Germline V gene sequence: CDR1 LNHDA, CDR2 SQIVND (reference sequence). The V and J ends lost 7 bases and 4 bases respectively, with 16 bases between them. The CDR3 is made up of 15 amino acids.